This T cell receptor beta chain was retrieved from a study of PD-L1 blockade in urothelial cancer. Study-level findings and limits: Sub-median blood TCR clonality before treatment predicted longer survival. Tumor-associated clones in blood expanded more at 3 weeks in durable-benefit patients.

Into every PCR, synthetic TCR analog templates were spiked. Sequenced by immunoSEQ multiplex PCR; TCRdb stores in-frame clones only, minus some. The sample lists about 84,000 clones; roughly 80% were seen once. Between 1 and 8 samples per patient were obtained, pretreatment and on-treatment. The germline gives CDR1 SGHTA, CDR2 FQGNSA. V was trimmed by 6 bases and J by 6 bases, leaving 14 bases between them. There are 14 residues in the CDR3. Note on this clone: As yet, its antigen is unknown.

Sequencing used PBMCs, obtained around atezolizumab (anti-PD-L1) treatment. V gene TRBV7-2 combines with J gene TRBJ2-2, with D perhaps TRBD2 (5 bases). The receptor's source is a man in his 70s with urothelial cancer. In nucleotides, the CDR3 is TGTGCCAGCAGTTTGGACTTGCTCTCCGGGGAGCTGTTTTTT. Translating it yields CASSLDLLSGELFF.